This note documents a single TCR beta chain sequence. What it recognizes is unknown. The data stem from a study of T cell responses to AZD1222 COVID-19 vaccine. Sequencing was performed with immunoSEQ multiplex PCR; in TCRdb, only in-frame clones are kept and a portion is missing. The data contain 95,000 to 150,000 clones, 75% to 90% of them seen just once; the ten biggest clones take up approximately 3.1%. Study-level points and caveats: Among AZD1222 vaccinees, only six were seropositive at baseline.

The germline CDR1 and CDR2 sequences are SGHAT and FQDESV (reference sequence). Trimming stripped 4 bases from V and 6 bases from J, with 19 bases between. The CDR3 has 15 residues. The input for sequencing was peripheral blood, taken on day 0 of AZD1222 vaccination. V gene TRBV11-1 combines with J gene TRBJ2-7; the D gene is possibly TRBD1 (5 bases). The TCR sequence derives from an adult in good health. CDR3 sequence: CASSYLLGGQGEQYF. In DNA form, the CDR3 reads TGTGCCAGCAGCTATCTACTGGGTGGTCAGGGCGAGCAGTACTTC.